Following are 21 T cell receptor beta chains from one sample sequenced in a study of technical replicates of blood from several donors (dated by TCRdb to 2017 to 2019). The library was prepared using the immunoSEQ multiplex PCR assay. TCRdb took over this immuneACCESS table, retaining in-frame rearrangements with V and J assigned. Such tables are incomplete; in checked studies, under half of the missing clones stem from an unresolved V gene, and the remainder is unexplained. Here the sample has approximately 85,000 clones; about 93% occur a single time. Around 0.25% of the sample comes from the top ten. Material: T cells isolated from PBMCs. These receptors originate from a human donor in good health.

This clone turned up a few times. This chain joins TRBV11-2 and TRBJ2-1, with 14 bases that match TRBD2. The CDR3 contains 16 residues. Germline lookup yields CDR1 SGHAT and CDR2 FQNNGV. V lost 6 bases, J lost 4 bases, and 5 bases stayed unmatched. The CDR3 reads CASRRTSGGRYNEQFF. In DNA form, the CDR3 reads TGTGCCAGCAGACGGACTAGCGGGGGGAGGTACAATGAGCAGTTCTTC.

V gene TRBV29-1 combines with J gene TRBJ1-1; TRBD1 matches 7 bases. Trimming removed 3 bases from V and 4 bases from J; junction bases left unmatched: 8. There are 14 residues in the CDR3. Looked up from germline, CDR1 is SQVTM and CDR2 is ANQGSEA. The CDR3 reads CSVDFKGASTEAFF. The CDR3 DNA is TGCAGCGTTGATTTTAAGGGGGCCAGCACTGAAGCTTTCTTT.

The chain employs TRBV2 and TRBJ2-1; 7 bases map to TRBD1. The V gene end was trimmed by 6 bases and the J gene end by 9 bases; junction bases not matched to a gene: 5. The CDR3 has 12 residues. Germline V lookup: CDR1 SNHLY, CDR2 FYNNEI. CDR3 nucleotide sequence: TGTGCCAGCAGCGTTACAGGGGTTGAGCAGTTCTTC. Encoded protein: CASSVTGVEQFF.

This chain joins TRBV19 and TRBJ2-1; 10 bases align to TRBD1. This CDR3 has 16 residues. CDR1 and CDR2 from the germline V gene are LNHDA and SQIVND (reference sequence). V lost 5 bases and J lost 4; bases outside the gene matches: 8. The DNA for the CDR3 is TGTGCCAGTAGTGCAAAACCGGGACAGGGGTACAATGAGCAGTTCTTC. It encodes CASSAKPGQGYNEQFF.

The chain joins TRBV6-5 to TRBJ1-1, with D possibly TRBD1 on 5 matching bases. The CDR3 extends over 15 amino acids. The germline gives CDR1 MNHEY, CDR2 SVGAGI. Trimming cost V 5 bases and J 4 bases, with 17 bases left between them. The CDR3 loop reads CASSPAGQGITEAFF. In DNA form, the CDR3 reads TGTGCCAGCAGTCCCGCCGGACAAGGTATCACTGAAGCTTTCTTT.

This clone was detected a few times. The chain has TRBV20-1 and TRBJ1-6; D not resolved. CDR1 and CDR2 (germline): DFQATT, SNEGSKA (reference sequence). This CDR3 has 11 amino acids. Trimming took off 2 bases at V and 16 bases at J, with 12 bases between the two ends. This chain's CDR3 is CSARNSDSLHF. The CDR3 region has the DNA TGCAGTGCTAGAAATTCGGACTCTCTCCACTTT.

The chain joins TRBV9 to TRBJ2-7, with D perhaps matching TRBD2 (6 bases). CDR1 is SGDLS, CDR2 YYNGEE, per germline. CDR3 length: 14 residues. V dropped 0 bases and J dropped 2 bases, with 9 bases sitting between them. The CDR3 spells CASSVEGGTYEQYF. DNA for the CDR3: TGTGCCAGCAGCGTAGAGGGAGGAACCTACGAGCAGTACTTC.

V and J are TRBV5-8 and TRBJ1-1; 8 bases are shared with TRBD1. This CDR3 has 16 amino acids. The V gene end was trimmed by 4 bases and the J gene end by 1 base; junction bases not matched to a gene: 9. The germline CDR1 and CDR2 sequences are SGHTS and YDEGEE. The CDR3 loop reads CASSPGQALKNTEAFF. The CDR3 coding sequence is TGTGCCAGCAGCCCGGGACAGGCCCTCAAGAACACTGAAGCTTTCTTT.

The rearrangement uses TRBV19 and TRBJ1-4; D remains ambiguous. This CDR3 has 15 residues. Between the trimmed V and J ends, which lost 10 bases and 0 bases, there was a span of 15 bases. In germline, CDR1 is LNHDA, CDR2 SQIVND (reference sequence). CDR3 sequence (DNA): TGTGCCACCGGTCTTCGAGTTGCAACTAATGAAAAACTGTTTTTT. Translated, it gives CATGLRVATNEKLFF. The variable domain in full, completed from reference TRBV19 and TRBJ1-4, reads DGGITQSPKYLFRKEGQNVTLSCEQNLNHDAMYWYRQDPGQGLRLIYYSQIVNDFQKGDIAEGYSVSREKKESFPLTVTSAQKNPTAFYLCATGLRVATNEKLFFGSGTQLSVL.

This chain uses TRBV29-1 with TRBJ1-2; 7 nucleotides align to TRBD1. There are 16 residues in the CDR3. Germline CDR1 reads SQVTM; CDR2 reads ANQGSEA. Trimming at V came to 5 bases and at J to 4 bases, leaving 16 bases not matched to a gene. The CDR3 loop is CSVLSTGLVAGYGYTF. As DNA, the CDR3 is TGCAGCGTTTTATCGACAGGGTTGGTAGCTGGCTATGGCTACACCTTC.

The chain carries TRBV28 and TRBJ2-7; D perhaps matches TRBD2 (5 bases). The CDR3 is 15 amino acids. The germline CDR1 and CDR2 sequences are MDHEN and SYDVKM. The germline V and J ends were trimmed by 4 bases and 0 bases, with 13 bases remaining between them. This CDR3 reads CASSSWTLVSYEQYF. CDR3 coding DNA: TGTGCCAGCAGTTCTTGGACTCTGGTCTCCTACGAGCAGTACTTC.

The genes are TRBV5-8 and TRBJ2-5; 10 nucleotides agree with TRBD1. Per germline, CDR1 SGHTS and CDR2 YDEGEE. V shed 4 bases and J 1 base; nucleotides not matched to a gene: 4. The CDR3 is 15 residues long. Here the CDR3 DNA reads TGTGCCAGCAGCCCCGGGACAGGGGTCCAAGAGACCCAGTACTTC. It yields the protein CASSPGTGVQETQYF. Full variable domain (rest looked up from reference TRBV5-8 and TRBJ2-5): EAGVTQSPTHLIKTRGQQATLRCSPISGHTSVYWYQQALGLGLQFLLWYDEGEERNRGNFPPRFSGRQFPNYSSELNVNALELEDSALYLCASSPGTGVQETQYFGPGTRLLVL.

The V call is TRBV9, the J call TRBJ2-5; TRBD2 matches at 11 bases. Germline CDR1 is SGDLS and CDR2 is YYNGEE. J gave up 3 bases and V 0 bases, and 4 bases lay outside the gene matches. The length of the CDR3 is 16 residues. Here the CDR3 DNA reads TGTGCCAGCAGCGTAGGGCTAGCGGGGGGCAAAGAGACCCAGTACTTC. Its translation is CASSVGLAGGKETQYF.

The J gene is TRBJ2-2, the V gene TRBV14; D not resolved. This CDR3 is 15 amino acids long. The germline V gene encodes CDR1 SGHDN and CDR2 FVKESK. The germline V and J ends were trimmed by 4 bases and 0 bases, with 9 bases remaining between them. CDR3 protein: CASSPVRANTGELFF. DNA of the CDR3: TGTGCCAGCAGCCCAGTACGGGCGAACACCGGGGAGCTGTTTTTT.

This chain joins TRBV5-1 and TRBJ2-1, with D possibly being TRBD2 (5 bases). The V end was cut by 6 bases, the J end by 0 bases, with 16 bases between. CDR1 and CDR2 (germline): SGHRS, YFSETQ. The CDR3 has 16 amino acids. The CDR3 is CASTENGVSSYNEQFF. CDR3 sequence (DNA): TGCGCCAGCACCGAAAACGGGGTTAGCTCCTACAATGAGCAGTTCTTC.

V usage is TRBV4-1 and J usage is TRBJ2-7; no firm D call. The CDR3 runs 14 residues. CDR1 and CDR2 from the germline V gene are MGHRA and YSYEKL. Trimming left V 4 bases short and J 2 bases short, with 12 bases between. The CDR3 DNA reads TGCGCCAGCAGCCCTCCAGGAACTCCCTACGAGCAGTACTTC. Its translation is CASSPPGTPYEQYF.

The gene calls are TRBV28 and TRBJ1-1; TRBD1 matches 7 bases. Per germline, CDR1 MDHEN and CDR2 SYDVKM. The V segment lost 2 bases and the J segment 10 bases; nucleotides outside the gene matches: 7. The CDR3 length is 13 residues. For the CDR3, the DNA is TGTGCCAGCAGTTTAATTGACAGGGACCGAGCTTTCTTT. Protein: CASSLIDRDRAFF.

V usage is TRBV6-6 and J usage is TRBJ1-2; 9 nucleotides line up with TRBD1. Looked up from germline, CDR1 is MNHNY and CDR2 is SVGAGI (reference sequence). V shed 0 bases, J shed 5 bases, and the junction held 4 bases outside the gene matches. The CDR3 spans 15 residues. The CDR3 loop reads CASSYSGQGGYGYTF. The CDR3 DNA reads as TGTGCCAGCAGTTACTCGGGACAGGGTGGATATGGCTACACCTTC.

The chain couples TRBV29-1 to TRBJ2-1; 9 bases are a match to TRBD2. The length of the CDR3 is 15 residues. Germline assignment: CDR1 SQVTM and CDR2 ANQGSEA. V shed 6 bases, J shed 3 bases, and the junction held 9 bases outside the gene matches. CDR3 in DNA: TGCAGCGTAATTTTAGCGGGAGCGATCTACAATGAGCAGTTCTTC. Encoded protein: CSVILAGAIYNEQFF.

The CDR3 sequence: CASSPQTVPQETQYF. CDR3 nucleotides: TGTGCCAGCAGTCCCCAGACTGTGCCCCAAGAGACCCAGTACTTC. J is TRBJ2-5 and V is TRBV27, with D unresolved. Germline CDR1 is MNHEY and CDR2 is SMNVEV (reference sequence). The CDR3 loop spans 15 amino acids. V lost 5 bases to trimming and J lost 1 base, with 14 bases between them.

The chain couples TRBV28 to TRBJ1-5; maybe TRBD1 (5 bases). Germline V gives CDR1 MDHEN, CDR2 SYDVKM. The V and J ends lost 7 bases and 4 bases respectively, with 20 bases between them. There are 16 residues in the CDR3. As DNA, the CDR3 is TGTGCCAGCACCGTTTTGGGGGGGAGGATTAATCAGCCCCAGCATTTT. Protein product: CASTVLGGRINQPQHF.